This TCR beta chain was recovered during a study of T cell responses to AZD1222 COVID-19 vaccine. The germline V gene encodes CDR1 ENHRY and CDR2 SYGVKD. The length of the CDR3 is 14 residues. The V and J ends lost 5 bases and 4 bases, in that order; junction bases with no gene match: 3. Profiled with immunoSEQ multiplex PCR; TCRdb holds only in-frame clones, not every one. This table has some 170,000 clones, just over 90% appearing once. The rearrangement links TRBV10-3 to TRBJ1-5; 9 bases fit TRBD1. The TCR originated in an adult in good health. The sample was peripheral blood, taken on day 0 of AZD1222 vaccination. CDR3 in DNA: TGTGCCATCAGTAGGACAGGGGAGAATCAGCCCCAGCATTTT. Its protein is CAISRTGENQPQHF.